This T cell receptor (beta chain) derives from a study of T cells after yellow fever vaccination. TCRdb re-derived calls from the 5' RACE reads in MiXCR, one entry per CDR3 protein. The sample carries about 330,000 distinct CDR3 sequences, roughly 6.8% recorded once. The V segment lost 4 bases and the J segment 4 bases; nucleotides outside the gene matches: 11. This CDR3 has 16 amino acids. This clonotype was recorded at least ten times. The sample in question was PBMCs, obtained 45 days after the first yellow fever vaccination. The TCR was taken from a man in his late teens or twenties who received the YFV17D yellow fever vaccine. The rearrangement uses TRBV12-3 or TRBV12-4 and TRBJ2-7; 9 bases match TRBD1. The CDR3 region is CASSSGEGQGSYEQYF. As DNA, the CDR3 is TGTGCCAGCAGTTCTGGAGAGGGACAGGGATCGTACGAGCAGTACTTC.